This TCR beta chain was documented in a study of blood T cell repertoires in COVID-19. Study information: The origin of the acute and convalescent COVID-19 samples was the United States, Italy and Spain. Sources were T cells, B-cell-depleted T cells, or PBMCs; the material itself was cDNA or gDNA.

For this clone: A much larger clone lies a single base off, so this may be a read error.

How the authors handled the data: Reference gene primer amplification yielded estimated nucleated cell counts. Here immunoSEQ multiplex PCR was the method, and the copy in TCRdb shows in-frame clones only, minus some. V, J and clone size reflect that table, while D and trimming were determined from the DNA. The sample includes 200,000 or so clones, under 85% of them seen just once. V dropped 4 bases and J dropped 0 bases, with 6 bases sitting between them. Germline CDR1 and CDR2: SGHVS and FNYEAQ. CDR3 length: 13 amino acids. The chain carries TRBV7-6 and TRBJ1-2; no reliable D call. The sample comprised peripheral blood. This TCR came from a man aged 60-69 years with active or convalescent COVID-19. The CDR3 nucleotides read TGTGCCAGCAGCTCCGGAGCTAACTATGGCTACACCTTC. Amino acid sequence: CASSSGANYGYTF.